This T cell receptor (beta chain) came from a study of blood T cell repertoires in COVID-19. Study context: Some COVID-19 samples were acute and others convalescent; all came from the United States, Italy and Spain.

This clone was counted a single time. With 3 bases clipped from V and 8 bases from J, the junction kept 6 bases outside the gene matches. The CDR3 totals 16 residues. Germline V gene sequence: CDR1 ENHRY, CDR2 SYGVKD. Clones were sequenced by immunoSEQ multiplex PCR, and TCRdb holds only the in-frame ones, with some missing. The data hold hundreds of thousands of clones, with 80% to 85% observed a single time. Ages ranged from about 18 to 89 years, with residence in 20 to 30 US areas. The chain couples TRBV10-3 to TRBJ2-1, with 14 bases identical to TRBD2. The receptor was derived from a man in his forties who had been exposed to COVID-19. Sample: PBMCs or T cells enriched from blood (not recorded which). As DNA, the CDR3 is TGTGCCATCAGTGAAGGGACTAGCGGGAGATTCTATGAGCAGTTCTTC. Translating gives CAISEGTSGRFYEQFF.